This T cell receptor beta chain was sequenced during a study of cytomegalovirus exposure and HLA in healthy donors. Whole-study findings and limits: Cytomegalovirus-associated status was assigned to fewer than 200 TCR beta chains.

This clone was seen a few times. No antigen is known for it. The method was immunoSEQ multiplex PCR; TCRdb's version includes in-frame clones alone and lacks a portion of them. Of a few hundred thousand clones in the sample, 80% to 90% are singletons; the top ten hold 0.75% to 0.85%. The CDR3 is 13 amino acids. The V end lost 3 bases, the J end lost 4 bases, and 9 bases lay between the germline ends. Germline CDR1 reads MGHRA; CDR2 reads YSYEKL. The J gene is TRBJ1-1, the V gene TRBV4-1; D unclear. The sample comprised PBMCs. This TCR derives from a woman younger than 30 in good health and CMV-seronegative. Here the CDR3 DNA reads TGCGCCAGCAGCCAGAGTAGCGGCACTGAAGCTTTCTTT. This gives the protein CASSQSSGTEAFF.